Given below is one TCR beta chain in context. Trimming cost V 0 bases and J 6 bases; bases outside gene matches: 3. Germline CDR1 reads SGDLS; CDR2 reads YYNGEE. This CDR3 spans 16 amino acids. This specimen comes from a study of control samples from healthy donors and cancer patients. Some clones are missing from TCRdb's copy, which holds only in-frame ones; the method was immunoSEQ multiplex PCR. The table includes 160,000 or so clones, around 95% detected once. This chain connects TRBV9 to TRBJ2-2; 12 bases match TRBD2. This sequence originates from a woman aged 35 to 49 in good health. Sequenced material: blood. The CDR3 here is CASSVDASGRAGELFF. The CDR3 DNA reads as TGTGCCAGCAGCGTAGATGCTAGCGGGAGGGCCGGGGAGCTGTTTTTT.